A selection of T cell receptor beta chains follows, all from one sample in a study of blood T cell repertoires in COVID-19. The repertoire was sequenced with immunoSEQ multiplex PCR; TCRdb's copy has only in-frame clones and lacks some. The data hold about 210,000 clones, with over 80% observed a single time. Sample: PBMCs or T cells enriched from blood (not recorded which). The source of these receptors is a man aged 18 to 30 with acute COVID-19. The CDR3 runs from the conserved cysteine through the conserved F or W. The D gene is left open where the match is weak. For some rows the clone size is stated as once, few or many, or as a class when expanded; others skip it.

TRBJ1-1	.	TRBV18	.	CASSPLDRMNTEAFF	TGTGCCAGCTCACCTCTGGACAGAATGAACACTGAAGCTTTCTTT
TRBJ1-4	.	TRBV7-9	.	CASSLISRQPDEKLFF	TGTGCCAGCAGCTTAATTTCCCGACAACCGGATGAAAAACTGTTTTTT
TRBJ1-5	.	TRBV28	.	CASQKEANQPQHF	TGTGCCAGCCAGAAGGAGGCCAATCAGCCCCAGCATTTT
TRBJ2-7	TRBD1	TRBV2	few	CASTKDRGPNEQYF	TGTGCCAGCACCAAGGACAGGGGCCCTAACGAGCAGTACTTC
TRBJ1-1	TRBD1	TRBV19	few	CATRTGFAGAEAFF	TGTGCCACCCGGACAGGGTTTGCAGGCGCTGAAGCTTTCTTT
TRBJ2-3	.	TRBV12-5	.	CASGLPGDTQYF	TGTGCTAGTGGTTTGCCCGGAGATACGCAGTATTTT
TRBJ2-7	TRBD2	TRBV7-2	.	CASSSGSATSGRGEQYF	TGTGCCAGCAGCTCCGGATCCGCCACTAGCGGGAGGGGCGAGCAGTACTTC
TRBJ1-1	.	TRBV4-1	.	CASLLGQMNTEAFF	TGCGCCAGCCTTCTGGGACAAATGAACACTGAAGCTTTCTTT
TRBJ1-5	.	TRBV24-1	.	CATSGFGELQPQHF	TGTGCCACCAGTGGTTTCGGAGAACTTCAGCCCCAGCATTTT
TRBJ2-5	TRBD1	TRBV6-5	.	CASSLTGAETQYF	TGTGCCAGCAGTTTAACAGGGGCAGAGACCCAGTACTTC
TRBJ2-5	TRBD1	TRBV15	.	CATRPTGQGETQYF	TGTGCCACCAGACCAACCGGACAGGGAGAGACCCAGTACTTC